This section outlines one T cell receptor beta chain sequence together with its context. Its antigen is unknown. The data are from a study of cytomegalovirus exposure and HLA in healthy donors. Amplification used 60 Vbeta primers and 13 Jbeta primers. Sequenced by immunoSEQ multiplex PCR; TCRdb stores in-frame clones only, minus some. This sample has about 97,000 clones, with around 74% found just once. The germline V gene encodes CDR1 SGHTA and CDR2 FQGTGA. The length of the CDR3 is 13 residues. Trimming left V 1 base short and J 9 bases short, with 10 bases between. Study-level points and caveats: An observed cluster of highly shared sequence variants was recorded as a likely sequencing artifact.

Sequenced material: PBMCs. The clonotype originates from a woman aged 40 to 50 in good health and CMV-seronegative. The chain employs TRBV7-3 and TRBJ2-1; D not resolved. The CDR3 DNA follows: TGTGCCAGCAGCTTAAGTGGTCTAAGTGAGCAGTTCTTC. Translation gives CASSLSGLSEQFF.